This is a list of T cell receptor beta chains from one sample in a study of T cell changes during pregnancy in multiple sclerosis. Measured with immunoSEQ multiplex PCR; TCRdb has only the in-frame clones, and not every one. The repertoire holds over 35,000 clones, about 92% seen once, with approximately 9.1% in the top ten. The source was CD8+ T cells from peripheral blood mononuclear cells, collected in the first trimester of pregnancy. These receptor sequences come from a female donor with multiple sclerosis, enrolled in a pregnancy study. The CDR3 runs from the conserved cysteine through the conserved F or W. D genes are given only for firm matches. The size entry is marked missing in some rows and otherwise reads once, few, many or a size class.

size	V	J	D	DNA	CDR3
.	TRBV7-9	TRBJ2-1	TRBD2	TGTGCCAGCAGCCCAGCGGGGGGTGAGCAGTTCTTC	CASSPAGGEQFF
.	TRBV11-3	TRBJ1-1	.	TGTGCCAGCAGCTTCGGCAGTGCAGGCACTGAAGCTTTCTTT	CASSFGSAGTEAFF
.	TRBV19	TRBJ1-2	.	TGTGCCAGTAGTATTTTCTTCCAGGATGGCTACACCTTC	CASSIFFQDGYTF
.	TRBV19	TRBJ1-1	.	TGTGCCAGTAGTCGGGGGGACACTGAAGCTTTCTTT	CASSRGDTEAFF
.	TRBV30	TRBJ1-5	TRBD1	TGTGCCTGGAGTGACGGACAGGGCCATCAGCCCCAGCATTTT	CAWSDGQGHQPQHF
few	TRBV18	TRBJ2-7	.	TGTGCCAGCTCACCACCGCAGGGGAGTACCTACGAGCAGTACTTC	CASSPPQGSTYEQYF
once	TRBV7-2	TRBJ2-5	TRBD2	TGTGCCAGCAGCTTAGGAGCGGGAGTAAGATGGGAGACCCAGTACTTC	CASSLGAGVRWETQYF
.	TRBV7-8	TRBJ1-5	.	TGTGCCAGCACAACAGAGTTTTATAGCAATCAGCCCCAGCATTTT	CASTTEFYSNQPQHF
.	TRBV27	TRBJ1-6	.	TGTGCCAGCAGCTCGGGGTCAATTGACTACTCACCCCTCCACTTT	CASSSGSIDYSPLHF
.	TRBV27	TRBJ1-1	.	TGTGCCAGCAGTTTATCGGGAGTGTTGAACACTGAAGCTTTCTTT	CASSLSGVLNTEAFF
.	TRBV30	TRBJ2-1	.	TGTGCCTGGAGCCCTGGGGGGAATGAGCAGTTCTTC	CAWSPGGNEQFF
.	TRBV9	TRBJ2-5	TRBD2	TGTGCCAGCAGCGATTCCCCCCGGGGGGGAATATATGAAGAGACCCAGTACTTC	CASSDSPRGGIYEETQYF
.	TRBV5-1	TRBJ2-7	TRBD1	TGCGCCAGCAGTCGTGGGACAGTTTTAGACGAGCAGTACTTC	CASSRGTVLDEQYF
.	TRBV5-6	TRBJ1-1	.	TGTGCCAGCAGCTTGGGTTTCGGAGGGATCACTGAAGCTTTCTTT	CASSLGFGGITEAFF
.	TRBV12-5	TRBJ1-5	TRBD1	TGTGCTAGTGGTTTGGAACTCCAGGACAGGGAAACCAATCAGCCCCAGCATTTT	CASGLELQDRETNQPQHF
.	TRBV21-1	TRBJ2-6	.	TGTGCCAGCAGCGCTGAGAACGGAGAATTCGACTCTGGGGCCAACGTCCTGACTTTC	CASSAENGEFDSGANVLTF
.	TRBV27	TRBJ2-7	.	TGTGCCAGCAGCTTCACAGGCAACGAGCAGTACTTC	CASSFTGNEQYF
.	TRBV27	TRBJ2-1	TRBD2	TGTGCCAGTCAGACTAGCGGCGTTAGGGAGCAGTTCTTC	CASQTSGVREQFF
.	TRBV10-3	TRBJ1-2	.	TGTGCCATCTCCGGTGGTGACTATGGCTACACCTTC	CAISGGDYGYTF
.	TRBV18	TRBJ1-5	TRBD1	TGTGCCAGCTCAACGGACAGGGGGCCGGGTCAGCCCCAGCATTTT	CASSTDRGPGQPQHF